This T cell receptor beta chain was found in a study of cytomegalovirus exposure and HLA in healthy donors. The method was immunoSEQ multiplex PCR; TCRdb's version includes in-frame clones alone and lacks a portion of them. The sample lists about 130,000 clones; 70% to 90% were seen once. J lost 7 bases, V lost 0 bases, and 7 bases had no gene match. In germline, CDR1 is MRHNA, CDR2 SNTAGT. The CDR3 runs to 16 residues. The TCR was taken from a woman in her twenties or thirties in good health and CMV-seropositive. Sequenced sample: PBMCs. The rearrangement links TRBV6-4 to TRBJ2-1, with TRBD2 matching over 9 bases. The CDR3 reads CASSDSGTSLSNEQFF. CDR3 coding DNA: TGTGCCAGCAGTGACTCCGGGACTAGCCTCAGTAATGAGCAGTTCTTC.